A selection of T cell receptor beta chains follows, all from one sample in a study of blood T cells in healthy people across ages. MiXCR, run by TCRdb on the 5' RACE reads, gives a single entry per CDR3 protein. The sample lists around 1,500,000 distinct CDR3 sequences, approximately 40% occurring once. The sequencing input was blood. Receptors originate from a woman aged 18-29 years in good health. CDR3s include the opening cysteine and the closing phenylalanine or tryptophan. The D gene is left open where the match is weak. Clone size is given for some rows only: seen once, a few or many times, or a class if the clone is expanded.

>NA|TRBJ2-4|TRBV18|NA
TGTGCCAGCTCACCGCCAGCCCCGGTCAAAAACATTCAGTACTTC
CASSPPAPVKNIQYF
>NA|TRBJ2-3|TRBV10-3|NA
TGTGCCATCAGTGTGGCCCCCGAAGATACGCAGTATTTT
CAISVAPEDTQYF
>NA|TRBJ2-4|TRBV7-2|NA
TGTGCCAGCAGCCTCCGGGACTTACCCTCTAAGCAGTACTTC
CASSLRDLPSKQYF
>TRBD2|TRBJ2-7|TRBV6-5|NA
TGTGCCAGCAGCCGGACTAGCGGGAGTTGGGACGAGCAGTACTTC
CASSRTSGSWDEQYF
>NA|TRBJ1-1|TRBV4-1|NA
TGCGCCAGCAGCCCCCGGACGGGGGCGCGGGGCACTGAAGCTTTCTTT
CASSPRTGARGTEAFF
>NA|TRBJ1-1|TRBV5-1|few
TGCGCCAGCTCGGGCCCTCTTATGAACACTGAAGCTTTCTTT
CASSGPLMNTEAFF
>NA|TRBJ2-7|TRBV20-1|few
TGCAGTGCTCTCACAAACCGGGACTCCGAGCAGTACTTC
CSALTNRDSEQYF
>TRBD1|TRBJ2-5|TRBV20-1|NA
TGCAGTGCTGACCCGGGACAGGGTACCCAGTACTTC
CSADPGQGTQYF
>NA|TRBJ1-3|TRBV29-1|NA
TGCAGCGTTGAGGGGATTGGACGGGGGGCTGGAAACACCATATATTTT
CSVEGIGRGAGNTIYF
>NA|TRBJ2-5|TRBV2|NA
TGTGCCAGCAGCGTAAACAGGGTCCAAGAGACCCAGTACTTC
CASSVNRVQETQYF
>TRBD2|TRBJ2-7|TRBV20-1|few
TGCAGTGCTAGTTTGCCTAGCGGTTCCTACGAGCAGTACTTC
CSASLPSGSYEQYF
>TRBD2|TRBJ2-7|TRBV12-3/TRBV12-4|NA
TGTGCCAGCAGTTTTGGGACCCTCTCCGGACTAGCGGGGCTTAGCGAGCAGTACTTC
CASSFGTLSGLAGLSEQYF
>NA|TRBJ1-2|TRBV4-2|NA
TGTGCCAGCAGCCACCCCCAGAGTACCGACAGCTATGGCTACACCTTC
CASSHPQSTDSYGYTF
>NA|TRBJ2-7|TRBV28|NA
TGTGCCAGCAGTGTGAGGGGGGTAGGCGAGCAGTACTTC
CASSVRGVGEQYF
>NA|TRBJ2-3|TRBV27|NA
TGTGCCAGCAGTCCCCGCGGCCGAAGCACAGATACGCAGTATTTT
CASSPRGRSTDTQYF
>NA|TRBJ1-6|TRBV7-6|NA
TGTGCCAGCAGCTCCGGGGCGGGGTCCTATAATTCACCCCTCCACTTT
CASSSGAGSYNSPLHF
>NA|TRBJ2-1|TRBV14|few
TGTGCCAGCACCTCGGCCAAAAGCTCCTACAATGAGCAGTTCTTC
CASTSAKSSYNEQFF
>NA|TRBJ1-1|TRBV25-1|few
TGTGCCAGCAGTGTTGAAGCGAGGAGCACTGAGGCTTTCTTT
CASSVEARSTEAFF
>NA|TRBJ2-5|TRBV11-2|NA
TGTGCCAGCAGCTTCACCCACGGGCTAGCAGGAGGAGAGACCCAGTACTTC
CASSFTHGLAGGETQYF
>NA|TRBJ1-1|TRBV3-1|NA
TGTGCCAGCAGCCACCCCGACAGAAAAAACACTGAAGCTTTCTTT
CASSHPDRKNTEAFF
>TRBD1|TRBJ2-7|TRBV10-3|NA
TGTGCCATCAGTGGAGAGGGGACAGGGCAGTACGAGCAGTACTTC
CAISGEGTGQYEQYF
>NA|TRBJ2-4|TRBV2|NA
TGTGCCAGCAGTGAATTTTGGGGCAGGGCAGACATTCAGTACTTC
CASSEFWGRADIQYF
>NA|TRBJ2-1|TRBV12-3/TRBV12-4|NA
TGTGCCAGCAGTTACGAAGGGAAACAGTTCTTC
CASSYEGKQFF
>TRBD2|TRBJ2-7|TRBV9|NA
TGTGCCAGCAGCGGGTCCGGGACTAGCGACTACGAGCAGTACTTC
CASSGSGTSDYEQYF
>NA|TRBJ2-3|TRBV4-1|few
TGCGCCAGCAGCCCGTGGGCGGGCCCCACAGATACGCAGTATTTT
CASSPWAGPTDTQYF
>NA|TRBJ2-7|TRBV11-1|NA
TGTGCCAGCAGCGCAACTACGTCCGGGACACACTCCTACGAGCAGTACTTC
CASSATTSGTHSYEQYF
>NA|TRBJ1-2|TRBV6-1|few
TGTGCCAGCAGGGAAGCGGCAGGTGGAAACTATGGCTACACCTTC
CASREAAGGNYGYTF